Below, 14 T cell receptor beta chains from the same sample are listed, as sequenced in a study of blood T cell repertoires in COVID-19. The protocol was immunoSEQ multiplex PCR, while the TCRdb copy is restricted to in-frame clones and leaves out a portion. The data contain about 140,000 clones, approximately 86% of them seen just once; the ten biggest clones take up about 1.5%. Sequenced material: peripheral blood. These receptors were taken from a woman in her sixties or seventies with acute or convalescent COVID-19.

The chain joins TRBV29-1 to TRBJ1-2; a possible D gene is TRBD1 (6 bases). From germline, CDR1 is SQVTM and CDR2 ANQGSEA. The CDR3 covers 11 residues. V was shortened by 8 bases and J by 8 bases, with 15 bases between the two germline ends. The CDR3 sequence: CSTSGAWGYTF. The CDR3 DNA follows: TGCAGCACCTCAGGGGCTTGGGGCTACACCTTC.

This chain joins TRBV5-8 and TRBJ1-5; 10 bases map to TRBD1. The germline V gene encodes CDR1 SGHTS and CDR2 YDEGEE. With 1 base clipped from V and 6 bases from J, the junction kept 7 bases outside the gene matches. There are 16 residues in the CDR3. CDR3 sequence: CASSLIRGTGAQPQHF. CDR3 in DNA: TGTGCCAGCAGCTTGATTAGAGGGACAGGGGCTCAGCCCCAGCATTTT.

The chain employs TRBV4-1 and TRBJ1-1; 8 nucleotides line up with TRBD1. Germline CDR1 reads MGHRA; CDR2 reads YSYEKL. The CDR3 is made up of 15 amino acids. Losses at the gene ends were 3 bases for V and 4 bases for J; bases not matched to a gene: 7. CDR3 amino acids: CASSQSDRGATEAFF. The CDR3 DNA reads TGCGCCAGCAGCCAGAGTGACAGGGGTGCCACTGAAGCTTTCTTT.

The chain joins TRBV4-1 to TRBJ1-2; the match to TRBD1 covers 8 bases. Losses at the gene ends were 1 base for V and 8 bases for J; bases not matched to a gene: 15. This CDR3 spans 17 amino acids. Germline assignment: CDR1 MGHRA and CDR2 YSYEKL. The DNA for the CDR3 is TGCGCCAGCAGCCAAGCGTTCCTCAGGGGGCCAACGAGAGGCTACACCTTC. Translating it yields CASSQAFLRGPTRGYTF.

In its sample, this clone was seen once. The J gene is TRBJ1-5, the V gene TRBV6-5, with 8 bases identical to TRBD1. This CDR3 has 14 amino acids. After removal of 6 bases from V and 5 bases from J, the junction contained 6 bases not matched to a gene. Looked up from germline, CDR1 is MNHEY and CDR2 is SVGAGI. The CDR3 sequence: CASSLDRVDQPQHF. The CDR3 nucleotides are TGTGCCAGCAGCCTGGACAGGGTTGATCAGCCCCAGCATTTT.

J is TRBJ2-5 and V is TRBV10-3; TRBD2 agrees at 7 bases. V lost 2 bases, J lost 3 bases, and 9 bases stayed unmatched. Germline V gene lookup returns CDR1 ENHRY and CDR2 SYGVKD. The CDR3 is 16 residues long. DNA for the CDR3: TGTGCCATCAGTGAGAAGACTAGCAGTTATAAAGAGACCCAGTACTTC. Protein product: CAISEKTSSYKETQYF.

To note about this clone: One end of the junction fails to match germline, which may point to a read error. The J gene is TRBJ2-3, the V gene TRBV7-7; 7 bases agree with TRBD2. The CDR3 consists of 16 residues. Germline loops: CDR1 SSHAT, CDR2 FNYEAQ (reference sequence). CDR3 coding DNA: TGTGCTAGCAGCTCCGACGATCTAGCGGGCACAGATACGCAGTATTTT. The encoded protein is CASSSDDLAGTDTQYF.

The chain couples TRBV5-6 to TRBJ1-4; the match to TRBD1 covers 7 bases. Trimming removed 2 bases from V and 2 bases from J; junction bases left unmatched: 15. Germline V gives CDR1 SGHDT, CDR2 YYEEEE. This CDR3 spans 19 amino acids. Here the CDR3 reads CASSLKRTGSIWTNEKLFF. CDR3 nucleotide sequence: TGTGCCAGCAGCTTAAAACGGACAGGTAGCATTTGGACTAATGAAAAACTGTTTTTT.

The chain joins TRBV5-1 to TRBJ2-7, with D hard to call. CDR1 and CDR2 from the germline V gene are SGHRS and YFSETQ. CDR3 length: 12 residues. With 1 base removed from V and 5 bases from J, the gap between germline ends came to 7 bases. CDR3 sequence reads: CASSLTAHEQYF. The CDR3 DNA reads TGCGCCAGCAGCTTGACAGCTCACGAGCAGTACTTC.

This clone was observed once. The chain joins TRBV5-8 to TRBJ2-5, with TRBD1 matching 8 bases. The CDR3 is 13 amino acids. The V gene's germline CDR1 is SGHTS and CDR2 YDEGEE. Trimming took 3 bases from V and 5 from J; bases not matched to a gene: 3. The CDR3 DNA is TGTGCCAGCAGCTCCAGGGGGCACGAGACCCAGTACTTC. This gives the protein CASSSRGHETQYF.

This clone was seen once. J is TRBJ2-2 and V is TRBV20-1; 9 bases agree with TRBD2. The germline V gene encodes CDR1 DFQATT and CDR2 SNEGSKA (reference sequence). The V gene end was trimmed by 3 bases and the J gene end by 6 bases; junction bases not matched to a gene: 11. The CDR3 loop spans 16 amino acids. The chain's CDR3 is CSASESSGVLAGELFF. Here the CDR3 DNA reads TGCAGTGCTAGTGAATCTAGCGGGGTTCTGGCCGGGGAGCTGTTTTTT.

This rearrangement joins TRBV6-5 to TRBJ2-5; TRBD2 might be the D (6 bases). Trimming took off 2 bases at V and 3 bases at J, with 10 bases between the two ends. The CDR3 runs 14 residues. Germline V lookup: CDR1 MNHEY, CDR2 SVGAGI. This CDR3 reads CASSYGTFKETQYF. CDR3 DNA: TGTGCCAGCAGTTACGGGACTTTTAAAGAGACCCAGTACTTC.

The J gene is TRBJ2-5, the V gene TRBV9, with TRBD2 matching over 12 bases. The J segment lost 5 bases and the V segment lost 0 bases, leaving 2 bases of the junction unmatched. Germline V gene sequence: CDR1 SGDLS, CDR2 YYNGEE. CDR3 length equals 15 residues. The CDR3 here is CASSVDGLAGETQYF. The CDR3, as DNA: TGTGCCAGCAGCGTAGACGGACTAGCGGGGGAGACCCAGTACTTC. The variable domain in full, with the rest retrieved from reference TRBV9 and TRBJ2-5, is DSGVTQTPKHLITATGQRVTLRCSPRSGDLSVYWYQQSLDQGLQFLIQYYNGEERAKGNILERFSAQQFPDLHSELNLSSLELGDSALYFCASSVDGLAGETQYFGPGTRLLVL.

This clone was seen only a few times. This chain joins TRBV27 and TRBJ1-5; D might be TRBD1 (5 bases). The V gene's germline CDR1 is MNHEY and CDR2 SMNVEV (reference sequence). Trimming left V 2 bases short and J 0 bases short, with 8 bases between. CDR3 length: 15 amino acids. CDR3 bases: TGTGCCAGCAGTTTACAGGGATATAGCAATCAGCCCCAGCATTTT. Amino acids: CASSLQGYSNQPQHF.